Below are 21 T cell receptor beta chains sequenced from a single sample in a study of identical twins. TCRdb fed the 5' RACE reads into MiXCR, producing one record per CDR3 protein. The profile shows fewer than 650,000 distinct CDR3 sequences, roughly 6.6% of them singletons. This sample was shared with a second study, whose subject was yellow fever vaccine responses in identical twins.

The source material was PBMCs. These receptors all stem from a woman between 18 and 29 years old in good health.

About this clonotype: A much bigger clone sits one base away, suggesting this may be a read error. The gene calls are TRBV12-3 or TRBV12-4 and TRBJ2-1; TRBD1 aligns across 11 bases. This CDR3 has 17 amino acids. V shed 8 bases and J 2 bases; nucleotides not matched to a gene: 11. The CDR3 is CASCSRWTGGAYNEQFF. DNA for the CDR3: TGTGCCAGCTGTTCCCGATGGACAGGGGGCGCCTACAATGAGCAGTTCTTC.

J is TRBJ2-1 and V is TRBV11-2; 8 nucleotides align to TRBD1. Germline values: CDR1 SGHAT, CDR2 FQNNGV. Trimming at V came to 4 bases and at J to 8 bases, leaving 10 bases not matched to a gene. The CDR3 covers 15 residues. In nucleotides, the CDR3 is TGTGCCAGCAGCTGGAACAGGGGGAATTTCGATGAGCAGTTCTTC. Translated: CASSWNRGNFDEQFF. The full variable domain, rest sourced from reference TRBV11-2 and TRBJ2-1, is EAGVAQSPRYKIIEKRQSVAFWCNPISGHATLYWYQQILGQGPKLLIQFQNNGVVDDSQLPKDRFSAERLKGVDSTLKIQPAKLEDSAVYLCASSWNRGNFDEQFFGPGTRLTVL.

This clonotype was counted between two and nine times. V usage is TRBV12-3 or TRBV12-4 and J usage is TRBJ2-5, with TRBD1 identical over 7 bases. The CDR3 is made up of 15 amino acids. With 6 bases clipped from V and 5 bases from J, the junction kept 12 bases outside the gene matches. The CDR3 bases are TGTGCCAGCAGCCCCGGCCCCACAGGGGTGGAGACCCAGTACTTC. This codes for CASSPGPTGVETQYF.

The rearrangement joins TRBV18 to TRBJ1-1; possible D gene TRBD1, 6 bases. V was cut by 3 bases and J by 2 bases, with 13 bases left in between. CDR1 and CDR2 (germline): KGHSH, LQKENI. The CDR3 is 15 amino acids. This CDR3 is CASSPQGMGNTEAFF. In DNA form, the CDR3 reads TGTGCCAGCTCACCGCAGGGGATGGGTAACACTGAAGCTTTCTTT.

This clonotype was picked up many times. This chain joins TRBV7-8 and TRBJ2-1; TRBD1 agrees at 7 bases. Germline values: CDR1 SGHVS, CDR2 FQNEAQ. The CDR3 contains 16 residues. Germline trimming cut 5 bases from V and 3 bases from J; bases unmatched to any gene: 10. The CDR3, as DNA: TGTGCCAGCAGCGCCCAGACAGGGACCGGCTACAATGAGCAGTTCTTC. Protein: CASSAQTGTGYNEQFF.

The V and J genes are TRBV12-3 or TRBV12-4 and TRBJ1-6; D remains unclear. The CDR3 is 14 amino acids. Deletions cut 2 bases from V and 8 bases from J, with 10 bases between. CDR3 region: CASSLSAGYSPLHF. CDR3 DNA sequence: TGTGCCAGCAGTTTATCCGCAGGCTATTCACCCCTCCACTTT.

The rearrangement uses TRBV6-6 and TRBJ2-3, with a weak D call TRBD2 (6 bases). CDR1 MNHNY and CDR2 SVGAGI come from the germline V gene (reference sequence). The ends were cut back, 6 bases at V and 6 bases at J, with 13 bases in the middle. The CDR3 contains 13 residues. The CDR3 DNA reads as TGTGCCAGCAGCCCACCGGGGAGGGATACGCAGTATTTT. As protein: CASSPPGRDTQYF.

This clonotype was found a few times. The chain links TRBV5-5 to TRBJ2-5, with D perhaps assigned TRBD1 or TRBD2 (6 bases each). The CDR3 runs to 15 residues. From germline, CDR1 is SGHKS and CDR2 YYEKEE (reference sequence). Trimming stripped 6 bases from V and 7 bases from J, with 22 bases between. CDR3 sequence reads: CASTSSSGGPGTQYF. The CDR3 DNA is TGTGCCAGCACGTCGTCGTCTGGGGGGCCGGGGACCCAGTACTTC.

This clonotype has a handful of counts. V gene TRBV11-1 combines with J gene TRBJ2-1, with TRBD1 matching 7 bases. Looked up from germline, CDR1 is SGHAT and CDR2 is FQDESV (reference sequence). V shed 5 bases and J 3 bases; nucleotides not matched to a gene: 16. The CDR3 sequence is 18 residues long. In nucleotides, the CDR3 is TGTGCCAGCAGCGCGGCCCCCCGGACAGGTACCTTCTACAATGAGCAGTTCTTC. Its translation: CASSAAPRTGTFYNEQFF.

This clonotype was seen more than once but under ten times. The V gene is TRBV20-1, the J gene TRBJ1-2, with D unclear. Trimming removed 7 bases at V and 1 base at J, with 16 bases between. The CDR3 has 14 residues. CDR1 is DFQATT and CDR2 is SNEGSKA in the germline V gene (reference sequence). Here the CDR3 reads CSVKTRGDNYGYTF. CDR3 DNA: TGCAGTGTTAAGACCCGGGGTGATAACTATGGCTACACCTTC.

A few counts support this clonotype. The chain links TRBV29-1 to TRBJ2-1; TRBD2 is a possible D gene (6 bases). Germline V lookup: CDR1 SQVTM, CDR2 ANQGSEA. Trimming pared 5 bases from V and 9 bases from J, leaving 23 bases between. The CDR3 is made up of 15 amino acids. This chain's CDR3 is CSVKGTFGYGGEQFF. The CDR3 region has the DNA TGCAGCGTTAAGGGTACGTTCGGTTACGGGGGTGAGCAGTTCTTC.

This clonotype was recorded at least ten times. The chain joins TRBV4-1 to TRBJ2-3; tentative D call: TRBD2 (7 bases). The V end lost 0 bases, the J end lost 6 bases, and 10 bases lay between the germline ends. Per germline, CDR1 MGHRA and CDR2 YSYEKL. The CDR3 covers 14 residues. The CDR3 region is CASSQDRGADTQYF. CDR3 DNA: TGCGCCAGCAGCCAAGATCGGGGGGCGGATACGCAGTATTTT.

The chain links TRBV5-1 to TRBJ2-3; 9 bases are a match to TRBD1. Unmatched junction bases numbered 12, after V lost 4 bases and J lost 6 bases. Germline V gives CDR1 SGHRS, CDR2 YFSETQ. This CDR3 is 16 amino acids long. The DNA of the CDR3 is TGCGCCAGCAGCCCTGCTTCGGGACAGGGTACGGATACGCAGTATTTT. Translating gives CASSPASGQGTDTQYF.

This clonotype has ten or more counts. The chain employs TRBV28 and TRBJ2-1, with D perhaps given as TRBD1 or TRBD2 (5 bases each). Per germline, CDR1 MDHEN and CDR2 SYDVKM. V lost 6 bases and J lost 0, with 18 bases in between. The CDR3 consists of 17 residues. The CDR3: CASRGRLAGSSYNEQFF. The CDR3 nucleotides are TGTGCCAGCAGGGGACGGTTGGCGGGCAGCTCCTACAATGAGCAGTTCTTC.

The V and J genes are TRBV7-9 and TRBJ2-6, with no clear D. The germline V gene has CDR1 SEHNR and CDR2 FQNEAQ (reference sequence). The CDR3 consists of 15 residues. Trimming stripped 2 bases from V and 3 bases from J, with 8 bases between. The CDR3: CASSLMGGGANVLTF. CDR3 nucleotides: TGTGCCAGCAGCTTAATGGGTGGTGGGGCCAACGTCCTGACTTTC.

This clonotype was seen many times. The J gene is TRBJ1-2, the V gene TRBV28, with D maybe TRBD1 (6 bases). Looked up from germline, CDR1 is MDHEN and CDR2 is SYDVKM. This CDR3 has 14 residues. V was pared by 3 bases and J by 5 bases, with 13 bases between. The CDR3 sequence is CASSLRGLKYGYTF. CDR3 coding DNA: TGTGCCAGCAGTTTGAGGGGGTTAAAATATGGCTACACCTTC.

There are many counts of this clonotype. This chain joins TRBV12-3 or TRBV12-4 and TRBJ1-3, with D maybe TRBD1 (6 bases). The CDR3 runs to 14 residues. V dropped 4 bases and J dropped 1 base, with 8 bases sitting between them. The CDR3 DNA reads as TGTGCCAGCAGTTGGGACACTTCTGGAAACACCATATATTTT. This translates into CASSWDTSGNTIYF.

This clonotype was found many times. This chain uses TRBV4-2 with TRBJ2-7; maybe TRBD2 (5 bases). Germline CDR1 LGHNA, CDR2 YNFKEQ. The CDR3 is made up of 13 amino acids. The germline V and J ends were trimmed by 2 bases and 2 bases, with 7 bases remaining between them. The CDR3 DNA reads TGTGCCAGCAGCCAATCGAGGGCCTACGAGCAGTACTTC. It specifies CASSQSRAYEQYF.

The table lists this clonotype with a few counts. The J gene is TRBJ2-1, the V gene TRBV7-2, with D perhaps matching TRBD2 (6 bases). V dropped 0 bases and J dropped 6 bases, with 15 bases sitting between them. CDR3 length equals 16 residues. Germline CDR1 SGHTA, CDR2 FQGNSA. The CDR3 DNA is TGTGCCAGCAGCTTAGCCGGGACTCAAATCGTCAATGAGCAGTTCTTC. It is translated as CASSLAGTQIVNEQFF.

This clonotype was counted between two and nine times. V gene TRBV20-1 combines with J gene TRBJ2-1; 10 bases are a match to TRBD2. J gave up 2 bases and V 5 bases, and 9 bases lay outside the gene matches. Germline CDR1 reads DFQATT; CDR2 reads SNEGSKA (reference sequence). The CDR3 sequence is 16 residues long. CDR3 region: CSARFSGRSPYNEQFF. The DNA of the CDR3 is TGCAGTGCTCGGTTTAGCGGGAGGTCTCCCTACAATGAGCAGTTCTTC.

The chain recombines TRBV25-1 with TRBJ2-5, with D tentatively TRBD1 (5 bases). The V end was cut by 5 bases, the J end by 4 bases, with 11 bases between. Germline lookup yields CDR1 MGHDK and CDR2 SYGVNS. There are 13 residues in the CDR3. The CDR3 nucleotides are TGTGCCAGCAGTCGACAGTGGGGAGAGACCCAGTACTTC. Its protein product is CASSRQWGETQYF.